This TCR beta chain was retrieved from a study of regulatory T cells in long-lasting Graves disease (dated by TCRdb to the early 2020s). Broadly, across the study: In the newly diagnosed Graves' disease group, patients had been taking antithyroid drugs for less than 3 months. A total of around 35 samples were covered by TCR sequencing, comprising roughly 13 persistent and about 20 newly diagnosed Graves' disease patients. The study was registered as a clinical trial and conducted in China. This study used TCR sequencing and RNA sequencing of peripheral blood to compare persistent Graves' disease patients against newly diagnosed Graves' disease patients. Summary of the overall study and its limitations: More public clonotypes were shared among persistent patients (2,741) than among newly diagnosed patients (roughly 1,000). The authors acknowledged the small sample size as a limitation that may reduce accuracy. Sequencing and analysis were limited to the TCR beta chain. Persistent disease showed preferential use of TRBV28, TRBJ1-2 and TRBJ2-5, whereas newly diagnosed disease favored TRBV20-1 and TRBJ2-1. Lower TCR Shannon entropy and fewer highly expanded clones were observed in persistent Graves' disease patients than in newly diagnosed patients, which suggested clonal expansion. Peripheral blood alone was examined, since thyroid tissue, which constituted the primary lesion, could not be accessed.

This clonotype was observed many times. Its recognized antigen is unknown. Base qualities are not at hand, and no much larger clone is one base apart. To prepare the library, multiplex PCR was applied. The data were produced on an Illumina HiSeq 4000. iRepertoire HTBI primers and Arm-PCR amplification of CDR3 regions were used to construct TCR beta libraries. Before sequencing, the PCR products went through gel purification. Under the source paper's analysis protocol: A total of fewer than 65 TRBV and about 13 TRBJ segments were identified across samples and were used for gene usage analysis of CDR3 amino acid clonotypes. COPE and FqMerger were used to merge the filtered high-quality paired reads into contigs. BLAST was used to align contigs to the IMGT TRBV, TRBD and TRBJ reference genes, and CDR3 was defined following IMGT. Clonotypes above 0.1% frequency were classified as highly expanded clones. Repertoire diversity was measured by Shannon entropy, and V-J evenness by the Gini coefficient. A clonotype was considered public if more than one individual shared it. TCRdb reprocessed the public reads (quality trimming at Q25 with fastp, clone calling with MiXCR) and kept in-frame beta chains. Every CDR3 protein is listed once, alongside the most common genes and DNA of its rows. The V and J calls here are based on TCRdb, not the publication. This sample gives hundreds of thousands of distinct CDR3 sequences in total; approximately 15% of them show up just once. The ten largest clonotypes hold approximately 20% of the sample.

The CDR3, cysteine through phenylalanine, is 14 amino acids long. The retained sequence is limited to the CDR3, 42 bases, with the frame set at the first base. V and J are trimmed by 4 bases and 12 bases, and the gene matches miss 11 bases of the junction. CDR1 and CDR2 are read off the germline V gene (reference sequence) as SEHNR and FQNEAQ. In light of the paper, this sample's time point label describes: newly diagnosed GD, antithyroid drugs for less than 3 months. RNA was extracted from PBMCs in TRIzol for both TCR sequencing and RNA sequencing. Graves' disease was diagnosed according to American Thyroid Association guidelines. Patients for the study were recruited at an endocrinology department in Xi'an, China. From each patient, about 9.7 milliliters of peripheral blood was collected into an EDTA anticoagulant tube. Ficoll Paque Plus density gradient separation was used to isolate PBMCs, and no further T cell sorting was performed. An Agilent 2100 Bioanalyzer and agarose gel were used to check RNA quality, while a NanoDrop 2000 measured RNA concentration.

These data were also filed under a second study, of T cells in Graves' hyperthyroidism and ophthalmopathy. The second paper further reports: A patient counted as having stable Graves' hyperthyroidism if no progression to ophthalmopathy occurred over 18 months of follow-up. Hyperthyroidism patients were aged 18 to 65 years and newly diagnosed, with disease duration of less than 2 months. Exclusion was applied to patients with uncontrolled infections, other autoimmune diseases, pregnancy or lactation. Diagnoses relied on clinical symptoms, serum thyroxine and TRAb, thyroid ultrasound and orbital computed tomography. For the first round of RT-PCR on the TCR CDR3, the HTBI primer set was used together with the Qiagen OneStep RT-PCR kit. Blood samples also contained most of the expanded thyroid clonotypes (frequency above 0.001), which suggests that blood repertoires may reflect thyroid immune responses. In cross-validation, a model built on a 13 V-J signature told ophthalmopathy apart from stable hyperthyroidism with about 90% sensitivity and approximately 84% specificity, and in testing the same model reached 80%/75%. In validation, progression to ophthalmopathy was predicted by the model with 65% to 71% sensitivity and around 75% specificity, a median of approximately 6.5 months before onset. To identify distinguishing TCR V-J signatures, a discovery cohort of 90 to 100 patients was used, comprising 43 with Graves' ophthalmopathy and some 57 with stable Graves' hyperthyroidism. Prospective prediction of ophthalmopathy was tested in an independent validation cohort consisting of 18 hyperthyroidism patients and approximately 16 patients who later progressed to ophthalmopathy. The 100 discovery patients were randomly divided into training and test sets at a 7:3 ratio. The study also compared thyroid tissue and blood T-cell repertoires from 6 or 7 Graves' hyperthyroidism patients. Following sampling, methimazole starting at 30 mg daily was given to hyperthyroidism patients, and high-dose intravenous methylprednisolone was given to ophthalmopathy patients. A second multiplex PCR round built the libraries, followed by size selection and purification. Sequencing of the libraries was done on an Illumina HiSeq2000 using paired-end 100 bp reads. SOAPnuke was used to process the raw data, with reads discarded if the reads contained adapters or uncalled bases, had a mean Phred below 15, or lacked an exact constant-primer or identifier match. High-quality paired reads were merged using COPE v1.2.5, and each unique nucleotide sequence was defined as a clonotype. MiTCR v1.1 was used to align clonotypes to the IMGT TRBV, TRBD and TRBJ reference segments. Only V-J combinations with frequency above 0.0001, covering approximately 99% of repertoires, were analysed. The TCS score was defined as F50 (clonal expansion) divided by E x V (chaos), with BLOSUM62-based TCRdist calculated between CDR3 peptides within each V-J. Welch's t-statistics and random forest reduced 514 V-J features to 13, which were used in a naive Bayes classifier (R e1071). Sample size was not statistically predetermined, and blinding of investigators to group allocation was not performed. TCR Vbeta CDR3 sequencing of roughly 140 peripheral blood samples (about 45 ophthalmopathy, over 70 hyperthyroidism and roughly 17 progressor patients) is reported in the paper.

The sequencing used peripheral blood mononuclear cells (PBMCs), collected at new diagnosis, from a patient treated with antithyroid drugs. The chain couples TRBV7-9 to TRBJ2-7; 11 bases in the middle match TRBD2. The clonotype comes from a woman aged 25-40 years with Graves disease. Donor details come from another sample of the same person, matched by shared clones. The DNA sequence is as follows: TGTGCCAGCAGCTGGGGACTAGCGGATTCCCATTGGTACTTC. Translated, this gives CASSWGLADSHWYF.